These 27 T cell receptor beta chains were all obtained from the same sample, sequenced in a study of blood T cell repertoires in COVID-19. The repertoire was sequenced with immunoSEQ multiplex PCR; TCRdb's copy has only in-frame clones and lacks some. Of approximately 250,000 clones in the sample, more than 85% were seen once. The specimen sequenced was PBMCs or T cells enriched from blood (not recorded which). The receptors derive from a man aged 35-49 years who had been exposed to COVID-19.

V and J are TRBV7-3 and TRBJ2-2, with D hard to call. CDR1 and CDR2 (germline): SGHTA, FQGTGA. Trimming took off 0 bases at V and 5 bases at J, with 10 bases between the two ends. This CDR3 comprises 15 residues. The CDR3: CASSLTAGATGELFF. CDR3 sequence (DNA): TGTGCCAGCAGCTTAACTGCCGGAGCGACCGGGGAGCTGTTTTTT.

The rearrangement uses TRBV27 and TRBJ2-3; the D gene is possibly TRBD1 (5 bases). CDR3 length: 14 amino acids. Germline lookup yields CDR1 MNHEY and CDR2 SMNVEV (reference sequence). The germline V and J ends were trimmed by 8 bases and 2 bases, with 14 bases remaining between them. CDR3 loop: CASGFETATDTQYF. CDR3 nucleotides: TGTGCCAGCGGATTCGAGACAGCCACAGATACGCAGTATTTT.

The chain carries TRBV27 and TRBJ2-7; D ambiguous. The ends were cut back, 3 bases at V and 4 bases at J, with 10 bases in the middle. The CDR3 sequence is 13 residues long. Germline V gives CDR1 MNHEY, CDR2 SMNVEV (reference sequence). The CDR3 loop reads CASSFSTEYEQYF. The CDR3 DNA reads TGTGCCAGCAGTTTTTCGACGGAGTACGAGCAGTACTTC.

This chain joins TRBV19 and TRBJ1-5; D call uncertain. The CDR3 is 14 amino acids. The germline CDR1 and CDR2 sequences are LNHDA and SQIVND (reference sequence). Trimming removed 1 base from V and 5 bases from J, with 9 bases in between. The CDR3 bases are TGTGCCAGTAGTATAGGTTTCTCAGATCAGCCCCAGCATTTT. Its protein is CASSIGFSDQPQHF. The full variable domain, rest sourced from reference TRBV19 and TRBJ1-5, is DGGITQSPKYLFRKEGQNVTLSCEQNLNHDAMYWYRQDPGQGLRLIYYSQIVNDFQKGDIAEGYSVSREKKESFPLTVTSAQKNPTAFYLCASSIGFSDQPQHFGDGTRLSIL.

The chain combines TRBV30 with TRBJ2-7, with TRBD1 identical over 10 bases. CDR1 and CDR2 from the germline V gene are GTSNPN and SVGIG (reference sequence). The junction had 4 bases not matched to a gene; V was cut back by 1 base and J by 1 base. The CDR3 is 15 residues long. The CDR3 DNA reads as TGTGCCTGGAGTGCCCGGGACAGGGGATCCTACGAGCAGTACTTC. Translation: CAWSARDRGSYEQYF.

J is TRBJ2-7 and V is TRBV18; tentatively, D is TRBD2 (6 bases). The CDR3 spans 15 residues. V gave up 3 bases and J gave up 5 bases, with 17 bases separating them. In germline, CDR1 is KGHSH, CDR2 LQKENI. The CDR3 here is CASSPTPRRANEQYF. CDR3 bases: TGTGCCAGCTCACCTACCCCCCGGAGGGCAAACGAGCAGTACTTC.

The chain uses TRBV5-5 and TRBJ2-7, with D possibly being TRBD1 (6 bases). CDR1 and CDR2 from the germline V gene are SGHKS and YYEKEE (reference sequence). The CDR3 contains 15 residues. Trimming took off 0 bases at V and 2 bases at J, with 12 bases between the two ends. CDR3 sequence reads: CASSLVAGDPYEQYF. The CDR3 region has the DNA TGTGCCAGCAGCTTGGTGGCAGGGGATCCCTACGAGCAGTACTTC.

This chain uses TRBV18 with TRBJ1-2; 12 nucleotides match TRBD1. The germline gives CDR1 KGHSH, CDR2 LQKENI. The CDR3 sequence is 19 residues long. V shed 3 bases and J 1 base; nucleotides not matched to a gene: 12. The CDR3 reads CASSPGLGTGGVDNYGYTF. Written as DNA, the CDR3 is TGTGCCAGCTCACCTGGGCTTGGGACAGGGGGCGTTGATAACTATGGCTACACCTTC.

The chain carries TRBV18 and TRBJ1-2, with D possibly TRBD1 on 5 matching bases. The CDR3 totals 13 residues. Trimming took off 3 bases at V and 8 bases at J, with 13 bases between the two ends. Germline V lookup: CDR1 KGHSH, CDR2 LQKENI. The CDR3 DNA sequence: TGTGCCAGCTCACCGGGAGGGGATGGGGGCTACACCTTC. This translates into CASSPGGDGGYTF.

The chain combines TRBV5-1 with TRBJ2-7; possibly TRBD2 for D (6 bases). The V and J ends lost 5 bases and 0 bases respectively, with 15 bases between them. This CDR3 has 15 amino acids. Germline CDR1 reads SGHRS; CDR2 reads YFSETQ. The CDR3 DNA is TGCGCCAGCAGGACCGAGCGGGTGAGCTCCTACGAGCAGTACTTC. It yields the protein CASRTERVSSYEQYF. Full variable domain (rest looked up from reference TRBV5-1 and TRBJ2-7): KAGVTQTPRYLIKTRGQQVTLSCSPISGHRSVSWYQQTPGQGLQFLFEYFSETQRNKGNFPGRFSGRQFSNSRSEMNVSTLELGDSALYLCASRTERVSSYEQYFGPGTRLTVT.

The chain is built from TRBV15 and TRBJ1-4; 7 positions match TRBD1. The CDR3 has 14 residues. Germline V gives CDR1 LNHNV, CDR2 YYDKDF (reference sequence). J was trimmed by 8 bases and V by 11 bases; bases with no gene match: 14. Here the CDR3 reads CASRQGQSEEKLFF. The CDR3 nucleotides read TGTGCCTCGCGACAGGGTCAGTCGGAAGAAAAACTGTTTTTT.

This clone is a singleton in its sample. This chain connects TRBV29-1 to TRBJ1-5, with D possibly matching TRBD1 (6 bases). This CDR3 contains 13 residues. With 4 bases removed from V and 3 bases from J, the gap between germline ends came to 10 bases. Germline-derived CDR1 and CDR2 are SQVTM and ANQGSEA. CDR3 bases: TGCAGCGTTGGTAGGGGGACCAATCAGCCCCAGCATTTT. Protein product: CSVGRGTNQPQHF.

The chain has TRBV5-4 and TRBJ2-2, with 13 positions matching TRBD2. The germline CDR1 and CDR2 sequences are SGHNT and YYREEE (reference sequence). CDR3 length: 17 amino acids. Trimming cost V 3 bases and J 7 bases; bases outside gene matches: 9. The CDR3 protein is CASSYGLAGDSVGELFF. The CDR3 DNA follows: TGTGCCAGCAGCTATGGACTAGCGGGAGATTCGGTCGGGGAGCTGTTTTTT.

V is TRBV5-4 and J is TRBJ2-7; D ambiguous. The CDR3 has 13 residues. Trimming left V 0 bases short and J 1 base short, with 5 bases between. Germline CDR1 is SGHNT and CDR2 is YYREEE (reference sequence). The CDR3 bases are TGTGCCAGCAGCTTGGTCGTTTCCTACGAGCAGTACTTC. It encodes CASSLVVSYEQYF.

This chain uses TRBV30 with TRBJ1-4; 7 bases are shared with TRBD1. The CDR3 length is 14 residues. Germline CDR1 GTSNPN, CDR2 SVGIG (reference sequence). V gave up 1 base and J gave up 2 bases; unmatched junction bases: 1. CDR3 DNA: TGTGCCTGGAGTGCAGGGGGGACTAATGAAAAACTGTTTTTT. Amino acid sequence: CAWSAGGTNEKLFF.

As concerns this clone: The same CDR3 arises from other DNA sequences in this sample as well. The chain has TRBV28 and TRBJ1-2; D ambiguous. The CDR3 sequence is 12 residues long. Germline lookup yields CDR1 MDHEN and CDR2 SYDVKM. V was pared by 2 bases and J by 4 bases, with 5 bases between. DNA for the CDR3: TGTGCCAGCAGTTTAGGCAGCTATGGCTACACCTTC. It specifies CASSLGSYGYTF.

The rearrangement joins TRBV27 to TRBJ1-2, with 8 bases lining up with TRBD1. V was clipped by 6 bases and J by 8 bases; unmatched bases: 11. The CDR3 length is 14 residues. CDR1 and CDR2 from the germline V gene are MNHEY and SMNVEV (reference sequence). The CDR3 loop reads CASSPGQGLSGYTF. CDR3 bases: TGTGCCAGCAGCCCAGGACAGGGTCTCTCGGGCTACACCTTC.

The genes are TRBV19 and TRBJ1-1, with TRBD1 as a possible D gene (5 bases). CDR3 length equals 16 residues. V lost 1 base and J lost 4, with 16 bases in between. CDR1 and CDR2 from the germline V gene are LNHDA and SQIVND (reference sequence). In nucleotides, the CDR3 is TGTGCCAGTAGTATAGCATGGGCAGGGCTGGGCACTGAAGCTTTCTTT. This translates into CASSIAWAGLGTEAFF.

The V call is TRBV4-2, the J call TRBJ2-1; D remains unclear. CDR1 and CDR2 from the germline V gene are LGHNA and YNFKEQ. The CDR3 is made up of 16 amino acids. V lost 4 bases to trimming and J lost 0 bases, with 13 bases between them. CDR3 DNA sequence: TGTGCCAGCAGCCCCCTACCGGCTAGCTCCTACAATGAGCAGTTCTTC. Encoded protein: CASSPLPASSYNEQFF.

This chain connects TRBV28 to TRBJ1-5; 9 bases match TRBD1. The J segment lost 2 bases and the V segment lost 2 bases, leaving 4 bases of the junction unmatched. Germline V gene sequence: CDR1 MDHEN, CDR2 SYDVKM. This CDR3 region has 16 residues. CDR3 amino acids: CASSLDRGSGNQPQHF. The CDR3 nucleotides read TGTGCCAGCAGTTTAGACAGGGGGAGCGGCAATCAGCCCCAGCATTTT.

This chain joins TRBV9 and TRBJ1-4; 11 nucleotides line up with TRBD1. J lost 8 bases, V lost 3 bases, and 3 bases had no gene match. Germline assignment: CDR1 SGDLS and CDR2 YYNGEE. The CDR3 length is 14 residues. CDR3 in DNA: TGTGCCAGCAGCGAGGGGGACAGGGGGGAAAAACTGTTTTTT. Amino acids: CASSEGDRGEKLFF.

CDR3 in DNA: TGTGCCATCAGTGAGTCGCCAGGTGATAATCAGCCCCAGCATTTT. Translation gives CAISESPGDNQPQHF. The chain joins TRBV10-3 to TRBJ1-5, with D unclear. CDR3 length equals 15 residues. Looked up from germline, CDR1 is ENHRY and CDR2 is SYGVKD. V shed 0 bases and J shed 4 bases, with 10 bases lying between them.

The sample holds a few counts of this clone. The genes are TRBV6-2 or TRBV6-3 and TRBJ2-7; possible D gene TRBD1, 5 bases. This CDR3 has 13 amino acids. Germline V lookup: CDR1 MNHEY, CDR2 SVGEGT. Trimming took off 6 bases at V and 0 bases at J, with 9 bases between the two ends. This chain's CDR3 is CASSPQGSYEQYF. In DNA, the CDR3 is TGTGCCAGCAGCCCCCAGGGCTCCTACGAGCAGTACTTC.

V usage is TRBV9 and J usage is TRBJ2-1; D perhaps matches TRBD2 (5 bases). The germline CDR1 and CDR2 sequences are SGDLS and YYNGEE. The CDR3 length is 15 residues. Between the trimmed V and J ends, which lost 4 bases and 0 bases, there was a span of 11 bases. Written as DNA, the CDR3 is TGTGCCAGCAGCAGAGCGGTGAGCTCCTACAATGAGCAGTTCTTC. Its translation is CASSRAVSSYNEQFF.

The gene calls are TRBV19 and TRBJ1-2; no firm D call. Germline CDR1 is LNHDA and CDR2 is SQIVND (reference sequence). The CDR3 is 13 amino acids. Trimming took 0 bases from V and 8 from J, leaving 10 bases between them. The CDR3 DNA is TGTGCCAGTAGTATAGAGGTGGTTAGCGGCTACACCTTC. Protein product: CASSIEVVSGYTF.

The chain combines TRBV15 with TRBJ2-3, with 10 bases fitting TRBD1. CDR3 length: 17 amino acids. Germline-derived CDR1 and CDR2 are LNHNV and YYDKDF (reference sequence). V lost 1 base and J lost 4; bases outside the gene matches: 8. CDR3 bases: TGTGCCACCAGCAGAGGTAGACCAGGACAGGGGGCAGATACGCAGTATTTT. Amino acids: CATSRGRPGQGADTQYF.

The V gene is TRBV28, the J gene TRBJ1-2; 7 bases align to TRBD1. Unmatched junction bases numbered 9, after V lost 6 bases and J lost 5 bases. The CDR3 length is 14 residues. Germline V gives CDR1 MDHEN, CDR2 SYDVKM. The DNA of the CDR3 is TGTGCCAGCAGCTATAACAGGGGCGTTTATGGCTACACCTTC. It codes for CASSYNRGVYGYTF.